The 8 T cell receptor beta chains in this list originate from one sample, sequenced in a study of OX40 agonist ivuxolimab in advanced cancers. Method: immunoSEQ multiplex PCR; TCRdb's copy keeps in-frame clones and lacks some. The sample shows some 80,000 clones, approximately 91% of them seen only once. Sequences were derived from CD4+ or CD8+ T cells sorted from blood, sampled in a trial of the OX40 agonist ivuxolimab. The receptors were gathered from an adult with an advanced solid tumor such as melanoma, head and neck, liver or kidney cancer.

CDR3: CASRSAGQGYNEQFF. CDR3 in DNA: TGTGCCAGTAGATCCGCGGGACAGGGGTACAATGAGCAGTTCTTC. The J gene is TRBJ2-1, the V gene TRBV19; TRBD1 agrees at 10 bases. The germline V gene encodes CDR1 LNHDA and CDR2 SQIVND (reference sequence). Trimming at V came to 6 bases and at J to 4 bases, leaving 6 bases not matched to a gene. This CDR3 comprises 15 residues.

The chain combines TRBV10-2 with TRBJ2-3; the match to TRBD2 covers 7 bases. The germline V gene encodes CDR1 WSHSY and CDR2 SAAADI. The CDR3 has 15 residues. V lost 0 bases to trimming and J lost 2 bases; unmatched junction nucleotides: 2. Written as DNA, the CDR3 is TGCGCCAGCAGTGAGTCCGGGGGGTTCACAGATACGCAGTATTTT. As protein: CASSESGGFTDTQYF.

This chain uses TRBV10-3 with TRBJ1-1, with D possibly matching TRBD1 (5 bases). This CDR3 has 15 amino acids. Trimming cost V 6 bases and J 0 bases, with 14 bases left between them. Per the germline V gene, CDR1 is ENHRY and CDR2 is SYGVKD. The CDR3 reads CAIRRQGDMNTEAFF. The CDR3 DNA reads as TGTGCCATCAGAAGGCAGGGAGACATGAACACTGAAGCTTTCTTT.

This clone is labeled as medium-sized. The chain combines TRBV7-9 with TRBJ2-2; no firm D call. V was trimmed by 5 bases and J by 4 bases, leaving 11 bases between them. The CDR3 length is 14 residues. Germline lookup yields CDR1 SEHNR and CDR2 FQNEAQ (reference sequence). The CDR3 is CASSPTYRTGELFF. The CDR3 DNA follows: TGTGCCAGCAGCCCAACCTACCGCACCGGGGAGCTGTTTTTT.

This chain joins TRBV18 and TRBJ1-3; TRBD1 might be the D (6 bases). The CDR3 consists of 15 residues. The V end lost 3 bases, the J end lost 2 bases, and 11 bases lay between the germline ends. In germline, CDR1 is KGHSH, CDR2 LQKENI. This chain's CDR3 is CASSPDSITGNTIYF. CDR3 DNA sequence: TGTGCCAGCTCACCGGACAGCATAACTGGAAACACCATATATTTT.

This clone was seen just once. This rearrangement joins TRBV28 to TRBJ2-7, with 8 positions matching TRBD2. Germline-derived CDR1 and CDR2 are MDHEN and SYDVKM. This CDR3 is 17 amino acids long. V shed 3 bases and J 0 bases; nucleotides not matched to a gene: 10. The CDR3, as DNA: TGTGCCAGCAGTTTGGGCAAGGGCGGGAGGTACTCCTACGAGCAGTACTTC. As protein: CASSLGKGGRYSYEQYF.

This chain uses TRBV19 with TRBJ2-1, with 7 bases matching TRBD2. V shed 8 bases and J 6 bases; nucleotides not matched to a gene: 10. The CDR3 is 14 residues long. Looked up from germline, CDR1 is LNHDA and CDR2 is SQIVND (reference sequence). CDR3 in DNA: TGTGCCAGTGCCTCGGGGGGAGGGCTCAATGAGCAGTTCTTC. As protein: CASASGGGLNEQFF.

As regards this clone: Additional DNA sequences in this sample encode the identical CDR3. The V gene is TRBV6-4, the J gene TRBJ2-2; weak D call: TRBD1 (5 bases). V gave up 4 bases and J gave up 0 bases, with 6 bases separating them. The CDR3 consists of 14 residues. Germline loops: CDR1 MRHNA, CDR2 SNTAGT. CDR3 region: CASSVRANTGELFF. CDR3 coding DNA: TGTGCCAGCAGTGTCAGGGCGAACACCGGGGAGCTGTTTTTT.